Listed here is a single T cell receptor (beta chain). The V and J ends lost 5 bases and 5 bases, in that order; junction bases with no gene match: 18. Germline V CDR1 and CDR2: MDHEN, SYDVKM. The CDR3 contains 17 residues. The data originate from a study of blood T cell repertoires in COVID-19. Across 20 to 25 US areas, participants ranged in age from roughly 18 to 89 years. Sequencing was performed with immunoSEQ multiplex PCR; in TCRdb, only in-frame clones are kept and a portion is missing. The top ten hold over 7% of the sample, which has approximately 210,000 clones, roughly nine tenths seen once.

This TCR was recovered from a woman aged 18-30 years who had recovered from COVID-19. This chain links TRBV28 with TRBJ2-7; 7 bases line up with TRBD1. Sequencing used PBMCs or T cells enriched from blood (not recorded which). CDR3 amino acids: CASSTPTRQGVKDEQYF. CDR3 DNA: TGTGCCAGCAGTACCCCAACCCGACAGGGAGTCAAAGACGAGCAGTACTTC.